This TCR beta chain was found in a study of cytomegalovirus exposure and HLA in healthy donors. The CDR3 has 19 amino acids. Trimming at V came to 0 bases and at J to 2 bases, leaving 7 bases not matched to a gene. Germline values: CDR1 SGHTA, CDR2 FQGTGA. Study outcomes and limitations: Later examination showed HLA-associated TCR beta chains had greater clonal expansion than equally common others. Associated with HLA alleles at 0.05 false discovery rate in a later analysis were 16,951 TCR beta sequences. Reports indicated that the classifier achieved high specificity and sensitivity in diagnosing cytomegalovirus status. In a later analysis, DRB1 alleles had the most associated TCRs; HLA-C alleles the fewest.

Use of 60 Vbeta and 13 Jbeta primers characterized the PCR. Sequenced by immunoSEQ multiplex PCR; TCRdb stores in-frame clones only, minus some. The table lists some 190,000 clones, approximately 77% of them singletons. For this clone: The antigen is undetermined.

The sequence came from a man aged 35-49 years in good health and CMV-seropositive. The specimen sequenced was PBMCs. The chain joins TRBV7-3 to TRBJ2-5; 15 nucleotides agree with TRBD2. DNA of the CDR3: TGTGCCAGCAGCTTAACAGGGACTAGCGGGGGGACCGAACAAGAGACCCAGTACTTC. Its protein product is CASSLTGTSGGTEQETQYF.